This entry lists 18 T cell receptor beta chains sequenced from one sample in a study of T-cell memory formation after mild COVID-19. TCRdb re-analysed the 5' RACE reads in MiXCR, keeping a single row per CDR3 protein. The sample shows 400,000 or so distinct CDR3 sequences, around 20% of them seen only once. Source material: PBMCs or a T cell subset sorted from them (not recorded which). These receptors all come from an adult woman who had mild COVID-19 (a few samples of this study predate the infection). Cell type and time point are not known.

The chain recombines TRBV20-1 with TRBJ2-3; 7 bases map to TRBD1. The length of the CDR3 is 14 residues. Germline CDR1 and CDR2: DFQATT and SNEGSKA (reference sequence). J gave up 1 base and V 6 bases, and 7 bases lay outside the gene matches. The CDR3: CSAWTGTGTDTQYF. In nucleotides, the CDR3 is TGCAGTGCCTGGACCGGGACAGGCACAGATACGCAGTATTTT.

The V gene is TRBV18, the J gene TRBJ2-7; D gene uncertain. The CDR3 is 13 amino acids. The V gene lost 0 bases and the J gene lost 6 bases, with 9 bases spanning the gap. The germline V gene encodes CDR1 KGHSH and CDR2 LQKENI. The CDR3 loop reads CASSPPWGSEQYF. The CDR3 bases are TGTGCCAGCTCACCACCATGGGGAAGCGAGCAGTACTTC.

A few counts support this clonotype. The chain uses TRBV15 and TRBJ2-7; D unresolved. Trimming left V 1 base short and J 5 bases short, with 9 bases between. The germline V gene encodes CDR1 LNHNV and CDR2 YYDKDF (reference sequence). The CDR3 consists of 13 residues. The CDR3 spells CATSRAQRNEQYF. DNA of the CDR3: TGTGCCACCAGCAGAGCCCAGAGAAACGAGCAGTACTTC.

This clonotype was seen only a few times. V gene TRBV6-5 combines with J gene TRBJ2-1, with no clear D. The V end lost 2 bases, the J end lost 2 bases, and 7 bases lay between the germline ends. Germline V gene data show CDR1 as MNHEY and CDR2 as SVGAGI. This CDR3 has 14 amino acids. The CDR3: CASSYATTYNEQFF. As DNA, the CDR3 is TGTGCCAGCAGTTACGCGACAACCTACAATGAGCAGTTCTTC.

This clonotype was recorded many times. The chain is built from TRBV2 and TRBJ1-5; no firm D call. The germline CDR1 and CDR2 sequences are SNHLY and FYNNEI. This CDR3 has 15 amino acids. Trimming pared 1 base from V and 7 bases from J, leaving 14 bases between. The CDR3 DNA follows: TGTGCCAGCAGTGAAGGACTGACCGTCGCCCAGCCCCAGCATTTT. It codes for CASSEGLTVAQPQHF.

The gene calls are TRBV7-3 and TRBJ2-1, with 12 bases lining up with TRBD2. The V and J ends lost 3 bases and 8 bases, in that order; junction bases with no gene match: 5. Germline CDR1 and CDR2: SGHTA and FQGTGA. The CDR3 sequence is 15 residues long. In DNA form, the CDR3 reads TGTGCCAGCAGCTTTCTAGCGGGGGGGATGGATGAGCAGTTCTTC. Protein: CASSFLAGGMDEQFF.

The chain recombines TRBV5-4 with TRBJ2-1, with 8 bases identical to TRBD2. The V gene's germline CDR1 is SGHNT and CDR2 YYREEE (reference sequence). The CDR3 sequence is 15 residues long. V shed 4 bases and J 9 bases; nucleotides not matched to a gene: 12. CDR3 sequence reads: CASSRTSRPGFEQFF. In DNA form, the CDR3 reads TGTGCCAGCAGCCGGACTAGCCGCCCCGGGTTTGAGCAGTTCTTC. Supplemented by reference TRBV5-4 and TRBJ2-1, the full variable domain reads ETGVTQSPTHLIKTRGQQVTLRCSSQSGHNTVSWYQQALGQGPQFIFQYYREEENGRGNFPPRFSGLQFPNYSSELNVNALELDDSALYLCASSRTSRPGFEQFFGPGTRLTVL.

The chain couples TRBV30 to TRBJ2-7; D unresolved. CDR1 is GTSNPN and CDR2 is SVGIG in the germline V gene (reference sequence). Trimming cost V 4 bases and J 6 bases, with 16 bases left between them. This CDR3 has 13 amino acids. The CDR3 is CAWTSRFGSEQYF. The DNA of the CDR3 is TGTGCCTGGACGTCTAGGTTTGGCAGCGAGCAGTACTTC.

This rearrangement joins TRBV29-1 to TRBJ2-7; the D is unclear. This CDR3 has 11 amino acids. Germline CDR1 reads SQVTM; CDR2 reads ANQGSEA. V lost 8 bases to trimming and J lost 1 base, with 9 bases between them. The CDR3, as DNA: TGCAGCCCGTGCTATTCCTACGAGCAGTACTTC. Protein sequence: CSPCYSYEQYF.

This clonotype turned up a few times. This chain joins TRBV24-1 and TRBJ2-1; TRBD2 matches 9 bases. The CDR3 runs 16 residues. Germline trimming cut 3 bases from V and 2 bases from J; bases unmatched to any gene: 4. From germline, CDR1 is KGHDR and CDR2 SFDVKD. The CDR3, as DNA: TGTGCCACCAGTGATAGGGCGGGAGGGCCCTACAATGAGCAGTTCTTC. Translated, it gives CATSDRAGGPYNEQFF.

This clonotype was recorded many times. The chain uses TRBV18 and TRBJ2-5; D may be TRBD1 (6 bases). Germline V gene sequence: CDR1 KGHSH, CDR2 LQKENI. Trimming stripped 3 bases from V and 5 bases from J, with 13 bases between. This CDR3 has 14 amino acids. CDR3: CASSPQGSRETQYF. The CDR3 coding sequence is TGTGCCAGCTCACCTCAGGGGAGCCGGGAGACCCAGTACTTC.

The table lists this clonotype with a few counts. The chain is built from TRBV11-3 and TRBJ1-1; TRBD1 matches 9 bases. Germline values: CDR1 SGHNT, CDR2 YENEEA. V trimming: 5 bases; J trimming: 5 bases; junction bases outside the gene matches: 12. The CDR3 is made up of 16 amino acids. The CDR3 bases are TGTGCCAGCAGCCCAATACCGGGACAGGGAGGAACTGAAGCTTTCTTT. It is translated as CASSPIPGQGGTEAFF.

The chain recombines TRBV5-4 with TRBJ2-7; D is uncertain. The CDR3 is 13 amino acids. V was trimmed by 1 base and J by 1 base, leaving 6 bases between them. Germline assignment: CDR1 SGHNT and CDR2 YYREEE (reference sequence). In DNA, the CDR3 is TGTGCCAGCAGCTTGTCCATTTCCTACGAGCAGTACTTC. Protein: CASSLSISYEQYF.

This clonotype was recorded only once. This chain uses TRBV7-6 with TRBJ1-2, with D maybe TRBD1 (5 bases). V lost 5 bases and J lost 6, with 16 bases in between. This CDR3 has 14 amino acids. Germline CDR1 is SGHVS and CDR2 is FNYEAQ. DNA for the CDR3: TGTGCCAGCAGCCGGGGCGGGTCCGATCATGGCTACACCTTC. It yields the protein CASSRGGSDHGYTF.

The rearrangement joins TRBV30 to TRBJ2-3; 7 bases match TRBD2. CDR3 length: 13 amino acids. Losses at the gene ends were 5 bases for V and 4 bases for J; bases not matched to a gene: 6. Germline CDR1 and CDR2: GTSNPN and SVGIG (reference sequence). CDR3 bases: TGTGCCTGGGAAGCACTAGCGTCAGATACGCAGTATTTT. This gives the protein CAWEALASDTQYF.

In this sample, this clonotype turned up a few times. This sequence joins TRBV12-3 or TRBV12-4 and TRBJ2-7; 13 bases line up with TRBD2. CDR3 length: 15 amino acids. V lost 9 bases and J lost 7; bases outside the gene matches: 12. CDR3 coding DNA: TGTGCCAGTCGGACTAGCGGGAGTCAAACGGGAGAGCAGTACTTC. Translation gives CASRTSGSQTGEQYF.

In its sample, this clonotype was seen a few times. The chain joins TRBV25-1 to TRBJ2-7, with no clear D. Trimming left V 6 bases short and J 4 bases short, with 7 bases between. CDR1 and CDR2 from the germline V gene are MGHDK and SYGVNS. The CDR3 totals 11 residues. CDR3 protein: CASSAMYEQYF. CDR3 coding DNA: TGTGCCAGCAGCGCCATGTACGAGCAGTACTTC.

This clonotype was observed a few times. V gene TRBV3-1 combines with J gene TRBJ2-7; D is uncertain. Trimming took off 0 bases at V and 1 base at J, with 10 bases between the two ends. The CDR3 is 15 residues long. Germline loops: CDR1 LGHDT, CDR2 YNNKEL (reference sequence). The CDR3: CASSQDSGLSYEQYF. The CDR3 DNA is TGTGCCAGCAGCCAAGATTCGGGCCTTTCCTACGAGCAGTACTTC.